The 24 T cell receptor beta chains below all came from one sample that was sequenced in a study of blood T cell repertoires in COVID-19. Only in-frame clones appear in the TCRdb table, and some are missing; sequencing was by immunoSEQ multiplex PCR. The sample holds 160,000 or so clones, 81% seen once. Sequencing was done on a sample of peripheral blood. These receptors all stem from a man aged 55 to 70 with active or convalescent COVID-19.

The chain uses TRBV5-8 and TRBJ1-1; 7 nucleotides agree with TRBD1. CDR1 is SGHTS and CDR2 is YDEGEE in the germline V gene. The junction had 4 bases not matched to a gene; V was cut back by 6 bases and J by 2 bases. The CDR3 contains 13 residues. DNA of the CDR3: TGTGCCAGCACCAGGACAGGAAACACTGAAGCTTTCTTT. Its protein is CASTRTGNTEAFF.

As concerns this clone: One junction end disagrees with the germline gene, perhaps due to a read error. The identical CDR3 is also encoded by other nucleotide sequences in the sample. The genes are TRBV2 and TRBJ1-2; tentatively, D is TRBD1 (6 bases). The CDR3 spans 13 residues. Per germline, CDR1 SNHLY and CDR2 FYNNEI. In DNA form, the CDR3 reads TGTGCCAGAGGCGGGGGCGCGGACTATGGCTACACTTTC. Translation gives CARGGGADYGYTF.

J is TRBJ1-5 and V is TRBV19, with TRBD1 identical over 11 bases. Germline CDR1 reads LNHDA; CDR2 reads SQIVND (reference sequence). The J segment lost 6 bases and the V segment lost 5 bases, leaving 6 bases of the junction unmatched. The length of the CDR3 is 15 residues. CDR3 coding DNA: TGTGCCAGTAGTCCAGAGGACAGGGGGCCTCAGCCCCAGCATTTT. It codes for CASSPEDRGPQPQHF.

J is TRBJ2-7 and V is TRBV2, with 12 nucleotides matching TRBD1. Germline V CDR1 and CDR2: SNHLY, FYNNEI. Trimming cost V 6 bases and J 6 bases; bases outside gene matches: 9. CDR3 length: 15 residues. The CDR3 nucleotides read TGTGCCAGCAGAGAAATGGGACAGGGGGCGTCCGAGCAGTACTTC. This sequence encodes CASREMGQGASEQYF. Full variable domain (outside the CDR3, taken from reference TRBV2 and TRBJ2-7): EPEVTQTPSHQVTQMGQEVILRCVPISNHLYFYWYRQILGQKVEFLVSFYNNEISEKSEIFDDQFSVERPDGSNFTLKIRSTKLEDSAMYFCASREMGQGASEQYFGPGTRLTVT.

The chain uses TRBV28 and TRBJ2-7; D is unclear. Germline V gene sequence: CDR1 MDHEN, CDR2 SYDVKM. This CDR3 is 11 amino acids long. The V end lost 7 bases, the J end lost 12 bases, and 16 bases lay between the germline ends. The chain's CDR3 is CASTNLVGMYF. CDR3 bases: TGTGCCAGCACTAACTTGGTTGGTATGTACTTC.

V usage is TRBV5-4 and J usage is TRBJ1-1, with TRBD1 identical over 9 bases. The CDR3 spans 16 residues. Germline V lookup: CDR1 SGHNT, CDR2 YYREEE (reference sequence). With 4 bases clipped from V and 8 bases from J, the junction kept 15 bases outside the gene matches. In DNA, the CDR3 is TGTGCCAGCAGCCAAACCCCGGACAGGGGAGGGGGCGAAGCTTTCTTT. Translating it yields CASSQTPDRGGGEAFF. The full variable domain, its missing parts supplied by reference TRBV5-4 and TRBJ1-1, is ETGVTQSPTHLIKTRGQQVTLRCSSQSGHNTVSWYQQALGQGPQFIFQYYREEENGRGNFPPRFSGLQFPNYSSELNVNALELDDSALYLCASSQTPDRGGGEAFFGQGTRLTVV.

The chain employs TRBV6-5 and TRBJ1-3; 9 nucleotides align to TRBD1. The germline V gene encodes CDR1 MNHEY and CDR2 SVGAGI. The V segment lost 6 bases and the J segment 8 bases; nucleotides outside the gene matches: 11. This CDR3 is built from 15 residues. CDR3 residues: CASSASGTGRDTIYF. The CDR3 DNA reads as TGTGCCAGCAGCGCTTCCGGGACAGGGAGGGACACCATATATTTT.

The chain uses TRBV28 and TRBJ2-1; 13 bases fit TRBD2. With V trimmed by 6 bases and J by 7 bases, 9 bases remained unmatched. Germline assignment: CDR1 MDHEN and CDR2 SYDVKM. CDR3 length equals 16 residues. CDR3 residues: CASRPPGTSGTNEQFF. The CDR3 DNA reads as TGTGCCAGCAGGCCTCCCGGGACTAGCGGGACGAATGAGCAGTTCTTC.

The chain couples TRBV7-9 to TRBJ2-1; 11 bases match TRBD2. The CDR3 length is 16 residues. With V trimmed by 4 bases and J by 0 bases, 2 bases remained unmatched. The germline V gene encodes CDR1 SEHNR and CDR2 FQNEAQ (reference sequence). CDR3 region: CASSSLAGVSYNEQFF. In nucleotides, the CDR3 is TGTGCCAGCAGCTCACTAGCGGGGGTCTCCTACAATGAGCAGTTCTTC.

The chain couples TRBV18 to TRBJ1-3, with D possibly being TRBD1 (6 bases). CDR1 is KGHSH and CDR2 is LQKENI in the germline V gene. Trimming removed 5 bases at V and 0 bases at J, with 14 bases between. The CDR3 is made up of 16 amino acids. The CDR3 nucleotides are TGTGCCAGCTCAACCGGGACATTGCTCTCTGGAAACACCATATATTTT. Translation: CASSTGTLLSGNTIYF.

The chain links TRBV5-4 to TRBJ2-7; 8 positions match TRBD2. The V and J ends lost 4 bases and 2 bases, in that order; junction bases with no gene match: 5. CDR1 SGHNT and CDR2 YYREEE come from the germline V gene (reference sequence). The CDR3 loop spans 14 amino acids. The CDR3 region has the DNA TGTGCCAGCAGCCCCGGGACTAGTCCCTACGAGCAGTACTTC. Its protein product is CASSPGTSPYEQYF. The whole variable domain, remainder taken from reference TRBV5-4 and TRBJ2-7, is ETGVTQSPTHLIKTRGQQVTLRCSSQSGHNTVSWYQQALGQGPQFIFQYYREEENGRGNFPPRFSGLQFPNYSSELNVNALELDDSALYLCASSPGTSPYEQYFGPGTRLTVT.

This chain links TRBV21-1 with TRBJ1-5. TRBV21-1 is a recognized pseudogene. The CDR3 sequence is 12 residues long. CDR3 sequence: CASSKLNQPQHF. The CDR3 region has the DNA TGTGCCAGCAGCAAACTAAATCAGCCCCAGCATTTT.

The rearrangement links TRBV29-1 to TRBJ2-5, with D possibly TRBD1 on 5 matching bases. Germline values: CDR1 SQVTM, CDR2 ANQGSEA. The V gene lost 7 bases and the J gene lost 2 bases, with 8 bases spanning the gap. The CDR3 covers 11 residues. The CDR3 bases are TGCAGCGCCCGACAGCAAGAGACCCAGTACTTC. This gives the protein CSARQQETQYF.

The V and J genes are TRBV7-2 and TRBJ2-3, with 11 bases identical to TRBD2. The V gene's germline CDR1 is SGHTA and CDR2 FQGNSA. Trimming removed 5 bases from V and 1 base from J; junction bases left unmatched: 5. The CDR3 contains 16 residues. CDR3 nucleotides: TGTGCCAGCAGCCGGACTAGCGGGTTAGGCACAGATACGCAGTATTTT. This sequence encodes CASSRTSGLGTDTQYF.

The gene calls are TRBV6-5 and TRBJ2-7; 8 bases line up with TRBD1. This CDR3 is built from 15 residues. Trimming took 4 bases from V and 4 from J; bases not matched to a gene: 9. The V gene's germline CDR1 is MNHEY and CDR2 SVGAGI. This CDR3 reads CASSSFDRGEYEQYF. As DNA, the CDR3 is TGTGCCAGCAGTTCCTTCGACAGGGGAGAATACGAGCAGTACTTC.

This clone was observed a few times. The chain is built from TRBV27 and TRBJ1-5; 8 bases agree with TRBD1. This CDR3 contains 14 residues. Germline values: CDR1 MNHEY, CDR2 SMNVEV (reference sequence). V shed 5 bases and J 8 bases; nucleotides not matched to a gene: 8. Here the CDR3 DNA reads TGTGCCAGCAGTCTTGGGACAGGACTGAAGCCCCAGCATTTT. Amino acids: CASSLGTGLKPQHF.

In its sample, this clone was seen once. This chain joins TRBV7-9 and TRBJ2-7, with 7 bases lining up with TRBD1. There are 15 residues in the CDR3. Trimming cost V 2 bases and J 2 bases; bases outside gene matches: 6. CDR1 is SEHNR and CDR2 is FQNEAQ in the germline V gene (reference sequence). CDR3 in DNA: TGTGCCAGCAGCTTATCTAGGGGGCCAGCCTACGAGCAGTACTTC. Amino acids: CASSLSRGPAYEQYF.

This clone appeared a single time. CDR3 in amino acids: CASSLGTRTSTDTQYF. DNA for the CDR3: TGCGCCAGCAGCTTGGGGACACGGACCAGCACAGATACGCAGTATTTT. The rearrangement joins TRBV5-1 to TRBJ2-3; tentative D call: TRBD1 (5 bases). The CDR3 has 16 residues. In germline, CDR1 is SGHRS, CDR2 YFSETQ. V lost 0 bases, J lost 0 bases, and 11 bases lay in between. The full variable domain, completed using reference TRBV5-1 and TRBJ2-3, is KAGVTQTPRYLIKTRGQQVTLSCSPISGHRSVSWYQQTPGQGLQFLFEYFSETQRNKGNFPGRFSGRQFSNSRSEMNVSTLELGDSALYLCASSLGTRTSTDTQYFGPGTRLTVL.

This clone was detected a few times. V gene TRBV18 combines with J gene TRBJ2-7, with 8 bases fitting TRBD1. Germline lookup yields CDR1 KGHSH and CDR2 LQKENI. V was clipped by 5 bases and J by 3 bases; unmatched bases: 0. This CDR3 is 12 amino acids long. DNA for the CDR3: TGTGCCAGCTCAACAGGGGGCTACGAGCAGTACTTC. This codes for CASSTGGYEQYF.

This chain connects TRBV19 to TRBJ1-4; D is undetermined. The CDR3 sequence is 14 residues long. Germline V gene sequence: CDR1 LNHDA, CDR2 SQIVND (reference sequence). Trimming left V 6 bases short and J 2 bases short, with 10 bases between. CDR3 amino acids: CASRIGDTNEKLFF. In DNA, the CDR3 is TGTGCCAGTAGGATCGGAGACACTAATGAAAAACTGTTTTTT.

V and J are TRBV28 and TRBJ1-2, with D maybe TRBD1 (5 bases). Germline values: CDR1 MDHEN, CDR2 SYDVKM. The CDR3 consists of 16 residues. Between the trimmed V and J ends, which lost 5 bases and 7 bases, there was a span of 23 bases. As DNA, the CDR3 is TGTGCCAGCAGTCCCCAAGGGGCCGGGCCAACTGCTGGCTACACCTTC. It encodes CASSPQGAGPTAGYTF.

This rearrangement joins TRBV3-1 (or the pseudogene TRBV3-2) to TRBJ2-3, with 13 bases matching TRBD2. CDR1 is LGHDT, CDR2 YNNKEL, per germline (reference sequence). The CDR3 sequence is 17 residues long. V was pared by 0 bases and J by 4 bases, with 4 bases of the junction left unmatched. The CDR3 loop is CASSQEVTSGRADTQYF. The CDR3 DNA reads as TGTGCCAGCAGCCAAGAAGTCACTAGCGGGAGGGCAGATACGCAGTATTTT.

The rearrangement links TRBV3-1 (or the pseudogene TRBV3-2) to TRBJ1-2; 8 bases line up with TRBD1. The V gene end was trimmed by 1 base and the J gene end by 8 bases; junction bases not matched to a gene: 6. Germline assignment: CDR1 LGHDT and CDR2 YNNKEL (reference sequence). CDR3 length equals 14 residues. CDR3 DNA: TGTGCCAGCAGCCAAGCAGGGGGCTTTTACGGCTACACCTTC. Protein: CASSQAGGFYGYTF.

The CDR3 coding sequence is TGTGCCAGCAGCTTGGGACCGGGACAGGGGCGTCCTGAGCAGTTCTTC. It encodes CASSLGPGQGRPEQFF. This sequence joins TRBV5-6 and TRBJ2-1, with TRBD1 matching 10 bases. J was trimmed by 9 bases and V by 0 bases; bases with no gene match: 9. CDR1 and CDR2 from the germline V gene are SGHDT and YYEEEE. The CDR3 has 16 amino acids.